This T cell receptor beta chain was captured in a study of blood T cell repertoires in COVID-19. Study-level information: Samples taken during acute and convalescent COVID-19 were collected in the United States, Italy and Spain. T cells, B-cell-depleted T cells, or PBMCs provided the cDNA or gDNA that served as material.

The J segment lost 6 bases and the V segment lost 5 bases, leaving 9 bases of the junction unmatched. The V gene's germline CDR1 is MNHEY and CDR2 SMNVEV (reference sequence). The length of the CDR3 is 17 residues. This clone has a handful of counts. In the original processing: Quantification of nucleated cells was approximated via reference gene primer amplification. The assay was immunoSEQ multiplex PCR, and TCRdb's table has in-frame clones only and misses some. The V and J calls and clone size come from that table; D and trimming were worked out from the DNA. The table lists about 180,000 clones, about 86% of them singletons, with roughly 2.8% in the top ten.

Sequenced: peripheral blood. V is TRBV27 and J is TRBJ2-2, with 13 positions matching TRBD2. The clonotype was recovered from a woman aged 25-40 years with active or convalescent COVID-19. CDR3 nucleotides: TGTGCCAGCAGTACCCTTACTAGCGGGAGGGCCGCCGGGGAGCTGTTTTTT. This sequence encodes CASSTLTSGRAAGELFF.